Listed below are T cell receptor beta chains from one sample, sequenced in a study of technical replicates of blood from a handful of donors. Clones were read by immunoSEQ multiplex PCR, and TCRdb kept only the in-frame ones, dropping some. There are over 55,000 clones in the sample; over 75% occur only once, and around 4.9% lies in the top ten. Source material: PBMCs. The receptors were gathered from a human donor in good health. Some clones in this sample may be carry-over from other donors' samples. The CDR3 runs from the conserved cysteine through the conserved F or W. D genes are given only for firm matches. Where a row states a size, it is once, few, many or the class of an expanded clone; other rows omit it.

D gene: .
V gene: TRBV2
clone size: few
J gene: TRBJ1-2
CDR3 protein: CASPLGDRTNYGYTF
CDR3 DNA: TGTGCCAGCCCTCTTGGAGACAGAACAAACTATGGCTACACCTTC

D gene: TRBD1
V gene: TRBV7-2
clone size: .
J gene: TRBJ2-7
CDR3 protein: CASSLGQGSSYEQYF
CDR3 DNA: TGTGCCAGCAGCTTAGGACAGGGTAGCTCCTACGAGCAGTACTTC

D gene: TRBD2
V gene: TRBV10-3
clone size: .
J gene: TRBJ2-2
CDR3 protein: CAVRPTSGGANTGELFF
CDR3 DNA: TGTGCCGTTCGCCCGACTAGCGGGGGGGCAAACACCGGGGAGCTGTTTTTT

D gene: .
V gene: TRBV7-7
clone size: .
J gene: TRBJ2-7
CDR3 protein: CASSHGPSYEQYF
CDR3 DNA: TGTGCCAGCAGCCATGGGCCCTCCTACGAGCAGTACTTC

D gene: TRBD2
V gene: TRBV7-3
clone size: .
J gene: TRBJ2-5
CDR3 protein: CASSFIGGAGETQYF
CDR3 DNA: TGTGCCAGCAGCTTCATCGGGGGGGCCGGAGAGACCCAGTACTTC

D gene: TRBD1
V gene: TRBV5-1
clone size: .
J gene: TRBJ2-3
CDR3 protein: CASSSGQGTDTQYF
CDR3 DNA: TGCGCCAGCAGCTCCGGACAGGGCACAGATACGCAGTATTTT

D gene: TRBD2
V gene: TRBV5-1
clone size: .
J gene: TRBJ2-5
CDR3 protein: CASSFGTRETGETQYF
CDR3 DNA: TGCGCCAGCAGCTTCGGGACTAGAGAGACTGGGGAGACCCAGTACTTC

D gene: TRBD1
V gene: TRBV2
clone size: .
J gene: TRBJ2-7
CDR3 protein: CASSGWDRIIYEQYF
CDR3 DNA: TGTGCCAGCAGTGGCTGGGACAGGATAATCTACGAGCAGTACTTC

D gene: TRBD1
V gene: TRBV7-2
clone size: once
J gene: TRBJ2-7
CDR3 protein: CASSSPDRASYEQYF
CDR3 DNA: TGTGCCAGCAGCAGTCCCGACAGGGCCTCCTACGAGCAGTACTTC

D gene: TRBD1
V gene: TRBV9
clone size: .
J gene: TRBJ2-4
CDR3 protein: CAITGGKNTKNIQYF
CDR3 DNA: TGTGCCATAACAGGGGGGAAAAATACCAAAAACATTCAGTACTTC

D gene: TRBD1
V gene: TRBV7-2
clone size: .
J gene: TRBJ1-5
CDR3 protein: CASSLAVQGVSAQHF
CDR3 DNA: TGTGCCAGCAGCTTAGCAGTCCAGGGGGTATCAGCCCAGCATTTT

D gene: .
V gene: TRBV4-1
clone size: few
J gene: TRBJ1-1
CDR3 protein: CASSHVVQGRGMNTEAFF
CDR3 DNA: TGCGCCAGCAGCCATGTTGTTCAGGGTCGAGGAATGAACACTGAAGCTTTCTTT

D gene: .
V gene: TRBV19
clone size: .
J gene: TRBJ1-2
CDR3 protein: CASSQSLYGYTF
CDR3 DNA: TGTGCCAGTAGCCAGTCTCTCTATGGCTACACCTTC

D gene: .
V gene: TRBV18
clone size: .
J gene: TRBJ2-3
CDR3 protein: CASSLPAPRTDTQYF
CDR3 DNA: TGTGCCAGCTCACTTCCCGCCCCGCGTACAGATACGCAGTATTTT

D gene: .
V gene: TRBV29-1
clone size: .
J gene: TRBJ1-2
CDR3 protein: CSSQDLRGYTF
CDR3 DNA: TGCAGCTCACAGGACCTCAGGGGCTACACCTTC

D gene: TRBD1
V gene: TRBV30
clone size: .
J gene: TRBJ1-2
CDR3 protein: CAWSARDRSRRGYTF
CDR3 DNA: TGTGCCTGGAGTGCCAGGGACAGAAGTCGAAGGGGCTACACCTTC

D gene: .
V gene: TRBV11-2
clone size: .
J gene: TRBJ2-7
CDR3 protein: CASSFGGPYEQYF
CDR3 DNA: TGTGCCAGCAGCTTTGGCGGTCCCTACGAGCAGTACTTC

D gene: .
V gene: TRBV19
clone size: .
J gene: TRBJ1-1
CDR3 protein: CASSILGGGNTEAFF
CDR3 DNA: TGTGCCAGTAGTATTCTTGGGGGAGGGAACACTGAAGCTTTCTTT

D gene: .
V gene: TRBV7-3
clone size: .
J gene: TRBJ2-3
CDR3 protein: CASSLEGTFTDTQYF
CDR3 DNA: TGTGCCAGCAGCTTGGAGGGGACCTTCACAGATACGCAGTATTTT